This TCR beta chain was recorded in a study of cytomegalovirus exposure and HLA in healthy donors. The PCR used 60 Vbeta and 13 Jbeta primers. TCRdb's copy holds only in-frame clones and misses some; the assay was immunoSEQ multiplex PCR. Among 50,000 to 65,000 clones listed, about 77% were seen once. The germline V and J ends were trimmed by 2 bases and 1 base, with 5 bases remaining between them. This CDR3 is 13 amino acids long. CDR1 SGHNT and CDR2 YENEEA come from the germline V gene. The chain recombines TRBV11-3 with TRBJ1-1; no clear D gene. The sequence was obtained from a woman aged 25-40 years in good health and CMV-seronegative. Material: PBMCs. This CDR3 is CASSLHTNTEAFF. DNA for the CDR3: TGTGCCAGCAGCTTACACACGAACACTGAAGCTTTCTTT.